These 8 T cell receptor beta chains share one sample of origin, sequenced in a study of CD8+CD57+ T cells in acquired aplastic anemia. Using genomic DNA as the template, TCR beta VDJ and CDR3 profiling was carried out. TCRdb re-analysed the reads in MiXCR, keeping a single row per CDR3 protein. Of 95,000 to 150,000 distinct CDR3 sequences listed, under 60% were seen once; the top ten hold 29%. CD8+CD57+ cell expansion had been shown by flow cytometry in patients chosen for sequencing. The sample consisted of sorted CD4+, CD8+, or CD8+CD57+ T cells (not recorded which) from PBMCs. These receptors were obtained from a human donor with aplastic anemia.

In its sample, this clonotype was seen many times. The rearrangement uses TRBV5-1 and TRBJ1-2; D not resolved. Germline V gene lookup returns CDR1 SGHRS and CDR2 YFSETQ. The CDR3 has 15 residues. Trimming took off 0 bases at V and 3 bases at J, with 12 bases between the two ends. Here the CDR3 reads CASSLDNTVDYGYTF. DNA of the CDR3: TGCGCCAGCAGCTTGGACAACACAGTGGACTATGGCTACACCTTC.

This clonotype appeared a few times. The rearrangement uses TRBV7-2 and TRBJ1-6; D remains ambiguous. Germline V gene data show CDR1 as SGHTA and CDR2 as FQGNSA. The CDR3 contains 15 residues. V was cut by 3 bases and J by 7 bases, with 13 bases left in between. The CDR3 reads CASSFTQAANSPLHF. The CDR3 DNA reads TGTGCCAGCAGCTTTACTCAGGCAGCGAATTCACCCCTCCACTTT.

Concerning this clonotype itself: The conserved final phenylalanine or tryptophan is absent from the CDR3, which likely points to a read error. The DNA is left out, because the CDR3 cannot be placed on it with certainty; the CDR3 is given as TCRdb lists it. The CDR3 loop is CASSAGSG. This chain connects TRBV19 to TRBJ1-2. Germline CDR1 is LNHDA and CDR2 is SQIVND (reference sequence). The CDR3 is 8 residues long, ends included.

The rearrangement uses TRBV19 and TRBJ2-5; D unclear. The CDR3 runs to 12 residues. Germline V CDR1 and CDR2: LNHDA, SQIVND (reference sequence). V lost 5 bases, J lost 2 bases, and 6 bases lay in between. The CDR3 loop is CASSVGQETQYF. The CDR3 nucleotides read TGTGCCAGTAGTGTCGGGCAAGAGACCCAGTACTTC.

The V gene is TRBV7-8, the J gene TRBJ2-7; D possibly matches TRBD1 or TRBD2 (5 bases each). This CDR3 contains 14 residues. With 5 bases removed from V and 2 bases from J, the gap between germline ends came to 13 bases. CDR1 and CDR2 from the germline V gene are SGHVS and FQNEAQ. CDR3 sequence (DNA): TGTGCCAGCAGCCCACGGGGACCAACCTACGAGCAGTACTTC. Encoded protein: CASSPRGPTYEQYF.

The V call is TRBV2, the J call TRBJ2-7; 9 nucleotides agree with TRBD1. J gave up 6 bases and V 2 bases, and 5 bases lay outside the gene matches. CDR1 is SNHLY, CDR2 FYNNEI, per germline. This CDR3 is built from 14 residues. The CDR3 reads CASSEKGQGREQYF. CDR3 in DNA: TGTGCCAGCAGTGAAAAGGGACAGGGCCGCGAGCAGTACTTC.

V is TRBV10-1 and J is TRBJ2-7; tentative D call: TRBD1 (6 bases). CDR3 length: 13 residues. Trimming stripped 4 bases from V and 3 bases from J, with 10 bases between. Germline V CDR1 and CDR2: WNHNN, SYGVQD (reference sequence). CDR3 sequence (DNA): TGCGCCAGCAGTGGGACAGAAATCTACGAGCAGTACTTC. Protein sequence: CASSGTEIYEQYF.

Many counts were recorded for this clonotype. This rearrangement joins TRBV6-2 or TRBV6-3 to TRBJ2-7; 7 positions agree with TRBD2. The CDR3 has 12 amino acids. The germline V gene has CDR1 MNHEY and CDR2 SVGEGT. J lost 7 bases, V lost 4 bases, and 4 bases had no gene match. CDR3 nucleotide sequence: TGTGCCAGCAGTTTAGGACTAGTAGAGCAGTACTTC. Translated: CASSLGLVEQYF.